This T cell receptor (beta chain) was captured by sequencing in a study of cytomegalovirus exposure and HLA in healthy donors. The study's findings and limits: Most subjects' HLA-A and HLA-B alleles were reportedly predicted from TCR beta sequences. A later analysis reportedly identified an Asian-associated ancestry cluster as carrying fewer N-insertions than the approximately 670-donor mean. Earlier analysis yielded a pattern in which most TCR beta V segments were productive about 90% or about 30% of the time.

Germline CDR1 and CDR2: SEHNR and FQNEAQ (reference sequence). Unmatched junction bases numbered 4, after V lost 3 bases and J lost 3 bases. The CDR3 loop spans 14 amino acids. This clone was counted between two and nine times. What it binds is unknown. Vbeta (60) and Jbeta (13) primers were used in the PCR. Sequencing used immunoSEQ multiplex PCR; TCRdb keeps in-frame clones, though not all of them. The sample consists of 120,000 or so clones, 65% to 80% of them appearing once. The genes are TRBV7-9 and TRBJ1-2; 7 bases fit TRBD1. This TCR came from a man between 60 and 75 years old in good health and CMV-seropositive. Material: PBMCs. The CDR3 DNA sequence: TGTGCCAGCAGCTTGGGCAGGGGGGACTATGGCTACACCTTC. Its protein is CASSLGRGDYGYTF.